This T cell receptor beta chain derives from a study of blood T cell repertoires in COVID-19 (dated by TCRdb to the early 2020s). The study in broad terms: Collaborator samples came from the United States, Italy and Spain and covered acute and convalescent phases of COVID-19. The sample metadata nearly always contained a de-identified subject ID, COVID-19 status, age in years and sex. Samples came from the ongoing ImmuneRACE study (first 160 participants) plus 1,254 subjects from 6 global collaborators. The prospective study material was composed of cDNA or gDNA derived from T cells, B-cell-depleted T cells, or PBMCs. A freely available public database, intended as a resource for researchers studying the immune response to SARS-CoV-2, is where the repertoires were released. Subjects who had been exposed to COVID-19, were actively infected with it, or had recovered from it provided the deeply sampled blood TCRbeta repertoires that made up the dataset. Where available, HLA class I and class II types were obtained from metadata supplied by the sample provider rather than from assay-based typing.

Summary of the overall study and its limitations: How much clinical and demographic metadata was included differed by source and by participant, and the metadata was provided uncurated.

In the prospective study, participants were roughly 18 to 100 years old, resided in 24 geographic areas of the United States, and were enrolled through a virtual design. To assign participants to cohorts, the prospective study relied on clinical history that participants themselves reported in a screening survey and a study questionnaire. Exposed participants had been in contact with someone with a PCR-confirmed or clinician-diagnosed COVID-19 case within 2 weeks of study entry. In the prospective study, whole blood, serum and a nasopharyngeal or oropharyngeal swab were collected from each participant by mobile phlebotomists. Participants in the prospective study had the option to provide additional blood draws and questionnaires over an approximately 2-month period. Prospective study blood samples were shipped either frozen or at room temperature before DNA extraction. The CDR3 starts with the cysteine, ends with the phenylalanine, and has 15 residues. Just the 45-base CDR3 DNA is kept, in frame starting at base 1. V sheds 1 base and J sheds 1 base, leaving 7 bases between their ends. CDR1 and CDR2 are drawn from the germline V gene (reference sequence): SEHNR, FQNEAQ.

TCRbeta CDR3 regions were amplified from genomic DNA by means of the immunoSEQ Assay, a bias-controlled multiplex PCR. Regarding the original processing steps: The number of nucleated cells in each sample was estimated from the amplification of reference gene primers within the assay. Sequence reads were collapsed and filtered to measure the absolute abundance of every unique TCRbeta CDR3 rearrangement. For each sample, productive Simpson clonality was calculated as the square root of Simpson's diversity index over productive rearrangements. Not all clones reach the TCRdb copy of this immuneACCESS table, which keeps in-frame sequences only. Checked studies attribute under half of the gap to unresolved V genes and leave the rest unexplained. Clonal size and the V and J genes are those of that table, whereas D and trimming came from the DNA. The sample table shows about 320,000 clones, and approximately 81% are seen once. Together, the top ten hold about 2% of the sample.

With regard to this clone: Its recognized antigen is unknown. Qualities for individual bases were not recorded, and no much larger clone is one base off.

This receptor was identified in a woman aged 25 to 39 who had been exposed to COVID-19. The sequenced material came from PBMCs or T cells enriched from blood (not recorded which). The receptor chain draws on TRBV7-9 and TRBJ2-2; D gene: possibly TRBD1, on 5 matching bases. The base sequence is TGTGCCAGCAGCTTAGGACAGATGAACACCGGGGAGCTGTTTTTT. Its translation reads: CASSLGQMNTGELFF. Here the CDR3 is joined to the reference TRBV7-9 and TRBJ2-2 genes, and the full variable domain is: DTGVSQNPRHKITKRGQNVTFRCDPISEHNRLYWYRQTLGQGPEFLTYFQNEAQLEKSRLLSDRFSAERPKGSFSTLEIQRTEQGDSAMYLCASSLGQMNTGELFFGEGSRLTVL.